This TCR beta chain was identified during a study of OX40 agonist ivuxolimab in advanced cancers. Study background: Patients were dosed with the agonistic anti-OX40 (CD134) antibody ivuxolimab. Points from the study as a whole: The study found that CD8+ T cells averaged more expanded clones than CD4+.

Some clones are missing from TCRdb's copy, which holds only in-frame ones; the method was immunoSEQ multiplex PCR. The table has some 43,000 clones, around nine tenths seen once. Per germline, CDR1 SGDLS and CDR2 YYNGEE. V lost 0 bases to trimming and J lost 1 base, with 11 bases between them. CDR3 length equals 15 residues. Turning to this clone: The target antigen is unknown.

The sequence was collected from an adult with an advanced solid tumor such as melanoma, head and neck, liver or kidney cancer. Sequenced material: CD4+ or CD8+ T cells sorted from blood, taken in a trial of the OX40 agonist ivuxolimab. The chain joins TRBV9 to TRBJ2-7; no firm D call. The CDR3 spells CASSVESSPSYEQYF. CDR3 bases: TGTGCCAGCAGCGTAGAATCCAGCCCTTCCTACGAGCAGTACTTC.